A single sample is the source of the 15 T cell receptor beta chains below, sequenced in a study of blood T cell repertoires in COVID-19. Repertoires were generated with immunoSEQ multiplex PCR, while TCRdb's copy carries only in-frame clones and drops some. The data show 100,000 to 150,000 clones, about nine tenths seen once. The sequenced sample was peripheral blood. The source is a human donor in a cohort sampled during active COVID-19.

The gene calls are TRBV19 and TRBJ2-2, with 10 bases lining up with TRBD2. This CDR3 is built from 16 residues. The germline V gene has CDR1 LNHDA and CDR2 SQIVND (reference sequence). J was trimmed by 9 bases and V by 7 bases; bases with no gene match: 14. As DNA, the CDR3 is TGTGCCAGTAACCGTCGGACTAGCGGACGAGATAGGGAGCTGTTTTTT. This translates into CASNRRTSGRDRELFF. Full variable domain (rest looked up from reference TRBV19 and TRBJ2-2): DGGITQSPKYLFRKEGQNVTLSCEQNLNHDAMYWYRQDPGQGLRLIYYSQIVNDFQKGDIAEGYSVSREKKESFPLTVTSAQKNPTAFYLCASNRRTSGRDRELFFGEGSRLTVL.

The V and J genes are TRBV5-1 and TRBJ1-4; D is perhaps TRBD1 (6 bases). V dropped 0 bases and J dropped 6 bases, with 6 bases sitting between them. Germline V lookup: CDR1 SGHRS, CDR2 YFSETQ. This CDR3 has 13 residues. CDR3 in amino acids: CASSLAGDEKLFF. In DNA, the CDR3 is TGCGCCAGCAGCTTGGCAGGGGATGAAAAACTGTTTTTT.

The rearrangement uses TRBV4-1 and TRBJ1-4; TRBD1 agrees at 7 bases. CDR3 size: 15 residues. V dropped 4 bases and J dropped 8; count of bases not matched to a gene: 10. Germline V gene data show CDR1 as MGHRA and CDR2 as YSYEKL. As DNA, the CDR3 is TGCGCCAGCAGCCCCGAAACAGGGGTGGGGGAAAAACTGTTTTTT. Its protein product is CASSPETGVGEKLFF.

Only one count was recorded for this clone. The J gene is TRBJ1-1, the V gene TRBV11-2; D ambiguous. Germline V gene sequence: CDR1 SGHAT, CDR2 FQNNGV. The length of the CDR3 is 16 residues. The V gene lost 1 base and the J gene lost 0 bases, with 12 bases spanning the gap. In nucleotides, the CDR3 is TGTGCCAGCAGCTTAGGTCAGCGAACCTTGAACACTGAAGCTTTCTTT. Translation: CASSLGQRTLNTEAFF.

The chain employs TRBV5-8 and TRBJ1-4, with 9 bases lining up with TRBD1. The CDR3 sequence is 17 residues long. J gave up 7 bases and V 4 bases, and 14 bases lay outside the gene matches. Per germline, CDR1 SGHTS and CDR2 YDEGEE. This chain's CDR3 is CASSLGQGLSPVEKLFF. The CDR3, as DNA: TGTGCCAGCAGCCTGGGACAGGGTCTTTCGCCAGTTGAAAAACTGTTTTTT.

This chain joins TRBV5-4 and TRBJ2-1, with D perhaps matching TRBD2 (7 bases). There are 14 residues in the CDR3. Germline CDR1 reads SGHNT; CDR2 reads YYREEE (reference sequence). V was trimmed by 0 bases and J by 12 bases, leaving 16 bases between them. The CDR3, as DNA: TGTGCCAGCAGCTTGGAGGTAGGGGGGGGGCGGCAGTTCTTC. Encoded protein: CASSLEVGGGRQFF.

The gene calls are TRBV12-3 or TRBV12-4 and TRBJ1-6, with TRBD1 as a possible D gene (5 bases). The V gene lost 9 bases and the J gene lost 16 bases, with 16 bases spanning the gap. The CDR3 totals 11 residues. The CDR3 is CASSTGVELHF. The CDR3 nucleotides are TGTGCCAGTTCAACAGGTGTAGAACTCCACTTT.

This clone was seen only a few times. The chain carries TRBV9 and TRBJ2-6, with 11 bases that match TRBD1. The V and J ends lost 3 bases and 2 bases, in that order; junction bases with no gene match: 1. CDR1 SGDLS and CDR2 YYNGEE come from the germline V gene. The CDR3 loop spans 16 amino acids. CDR3 in amino acids: CASSAGQGAGANVLTF. In nucleotides, the CDR3 is TGTGCCAGCAGCGCGGGACAGGGGGCTGGGGCCAACGTCCTGACTTTC.

The chain is built from TRBV30 and TRBJ1-2; no clear D. Looked up from germline, CDR1 is GTSNPN and CDR2 is SVGIG (reference sequence). The CDR3 is made up of 12 amino acids. The V gene lost 0 bases and the J gene lost 8 bases, with 10 bases spanning the gap. The CDR3 DNA reads TGTGCCTGGAGTGTACTGGTTGAGGGCTACACCTTC. Protein sequence: CAWSVLVEGYTF.

The chain joins TRBV10-1 to TRBJ2-3, with D perhaps TRBD2 (6 bases). Germline V lookup: CDR1 WNHNN, CDR2 SYGVQD (reference sequence). The CDR3 has 12 residues. Trimming pared 5 bases from V and 9 bases from J, leaving 12 bases between. As DNA, the CDR3 is TGCGCCAGCAGTCGGACTACCTTGACGCAGTATTTT. Encoded protein: CASSRTTLTQYF.

The chain employs TRBV2 and TRBJ2-2; TRBD1 might be the D (7 bases). V shed 3 bases and J shed 7 bases, with 15 bases lying between them. This CDR3 comprises 15 residues. From germline, CDR1 is SNHLY and CDR2 FYNNEI. Here the CDR3 reads CASSDRRQGLGELFF. CDR3 DNA: TGTGCCAGCAGTGATCGAAGACAGGGACTCGGGGAGCTGTTTTTT.

This chain links TRBV29-1 with TRBJ2-3; no clear D. The CDR3 spans 11 residues. Germline V gene data show CDR1 as SQVTM and CDR2 as ANQGSEA. Trimming removed 4 bases at V and 7 bases at J, with 9 bases between. The CDR3 DNA follows: TGCAGCGTTGTAGAATACAATACGCAGTATTTT. Translation: CSVVEYNTQYF.

The V call is TRBV2, the J call TRBJ2-1; 12 nucleotides align to TRBD2. This CDR3 region has 15 residues. Germline V CDR1 and CDR2: SNHLY, FYNNEI. Germline trimming cut 6 bases from V and 6 bases from J; bases unmatched to any gene: 6. The CDR3 sequence: CASRLTSGGTNEQFF. Here the CDR3 DNA reads TGTGCCAGCAGGTTGACTAGCGGGGGCACCAATGAGCAGTTCTTC.

The chain combines TRBV5-1 with TRBJ1-1, with 9 bases that match TRBD1. The ends lost 4 bases at V and 4 bases at J; junction bases unmatched: 11. CDR3 size: 16 residues. Germline V gene sequence: CDR1 SGHRS, CDR2 YFSETQ. Here the CDR3 DNA reads TGCGCCAGCAGCAAGAGCCCGGGACAGGGAGCCACTGAAGCTTTCTTT. The encoded protein is CASSKSPGQGATEAFF.

The chain combines TRBV11-3 with TRBJ2-1; D perhaps matches TRBD1 (6 bases). CDR1 SGHNT and CDR2 YENEEA come from the germline V gene. V lost 1 base to trimming and J lost 1 base, with 17 bases between them. The CDR3 is 18 amino acids. The CDR3 loop is CASSLGTDFGISYNEQFF. The CDR3 DNA reads TGTGCCAGCAGCTTAGGGACAGATTTCGGGATTTCCTACAATGAGCAGTTCTTC.